This T cell receptor (beta chain) was sequenced during a study of vaccination and CD4 T cells after COVID-19. Across the study: Investigators stimulated cells with overlapping spike peptides drawn from SARS-CoV-2, HCoV-NL63, HCoV-OC43 and HCoV-229E.

The CDR3 runs 12 residues. Trimming removed 7 bases from V and 13 bases from J; junction bases left unmatched: 10. The germline gives CDR1 SNHLY, CDR2 FYNNEI. Study-wide findings and caveats: Median SARS-CoV-2-reactive clonotype numbers rose nonsignificantly, 21 to 38.

In regard to this clonotype: The antigen is not known.

Researchers used the Oncomine TCR Beta short-read assay to sequence DNA from cultured CD4+ T cells. TCRdb analysed the PCR reads with MiXCR anew, one entry per CDR3 protein. The sample shows more than 9,500 distinct CDR3 sequences, 50% to 55% of them seen only once. As to treatment: roughly nine-day PBMC culture with coronavirus spike peptide pools or control peptides (ViraFEST assay). ViraFEST expanded antigen-specific T cells with peptide pools, then sequenced TCRs. Wells that each held 1.8 million or so PBMCs were cultured with roughly 9.8 IU/ml IL-2 and around 10 ug/ml peptide pools. The TCR sequence derives from a human donor who had recovered from COVID-19. This sequence joins TRBV2 and TRBJ1-1; TRBD1 matches at 9 bases. The sequenced material came from CD4+ T cells from blood, cultured in vitro. CDR3 nucleotides: TGTGCCAGCACCCGCCGGGACAGGGACGGTTTCTTT. This translates into CASTRRDRDGFF.